This TCR beta chain was documented in a study of blood T cell repertoires in COVID-19. Across the study: T cells, B-cell-depleted T cells, or PBMCs provided the cDNA or gDNA that served as material.

Measured with immunoSEQ multiplex PCR; TCRdb has only the in-frame clones, and not every one. The table shows about 460,000 clones, with less than 90% occurring only once. The study drew participants aged about 18 to 95 years from fewer than 30 US areas. Categorization into cohorts depended on clinical history that participants reported. Trimming stripped 5 bases from V and 1 base from J, with 11 bases between. The CDR3 covers 15 residues. CDR1 is MNHEY and CDR2 is SVGAGI in the germline V gene. The gene calls are TRBV6-5 and TRBJ2-2; perhaps TRBD1 as D (5 bases). This TCR was recovered from a woman aged 55 to 70 who had recovered from COVID-19. The sample taken for sequencing was PBMCs or T cells enriched from blood (not recorded which). CDR3 sequence reads: CASSPRTLNTGELFF. CDR3 nucleotide sequence: TGTGCCAGCAGTCCCCGGACATTGAACACCGGGGAGCTGTTTTTT.